The 9 T cell receptor beta chains presented below share a single source sample, sequenced in a study of T cells after posttransplantation cyclophosphamide. Control samples came 1 year after myeloablative marrow transplants with methotrexate plus calcineurin inhibitor. The repertoire was sequenced with immunoSEQ multiplex PCR; TCRdb's copy has only in-frame clones and lacks some. The repertoire includes some 19,000 clones, around 89% of them detected once, and about 2% sits in the top ten. Sequenced material: PBMCs, taken roughly 350 days after allogeneic stem cell transplant with calcineurin inhibitor and methotrexate. Receptor source: a female patient aged 25-40 years who received an allogeneic stem cell transplant from an unrelated donor, was CMV-positive, and had acute and chronic GVHD. Some of these T cells may belong to the graft donor.

V usage is TRBV9 and J usage is TRBJ1-1; D remains ambiguous. Germline V lookup: CDR1 SGDLS, CDR2 YYNGEE. The CDR3 consists of 16 residues. Trimming shortened V by 3 bases and J by 0 bases, and 15 bases separated the two germline ends. The CDR3 sequence: CASSGGPGDLNTEAFF. The CDR3 DNA sequence: TGTGCCAGCAGCGGGGGTCCGGGAGATTTGAACACTGAAGCTTTCTTT.

Worth noting for this clone: Relative to the germline gene, one junction end is altered; a read error may explain this. V gene TRBV6-6 combines with J gene TRBJ1-1; D is unresolved. The CDR3 runs to 12 residues. The V gene's germline CDR1 is MNHNY and CDR2 SVGAGI (reference sequence). CDR3 amino acids: CAGSSQHDEAFF. Here the CDR3 DNA reads TGTGCCGGCAGTTCCCAACACGATGAAGCTTTCTTT.

CDR3 in amino acids: CASSVGWSGRQGGELFF. The CDR3 bases are TGTGCCAGCAGCGTAGGGTGGAGCGGGAGACAAGGCGGGGAGCTGTTTTTT. The chain carries TRBV9 and TRBJ2-2; TRBD2 agrees at 8 bases. Trimming removed 0 bases from V and 7 bases from J; junction bases left unmatched: 11. The V gene's germline CDR1 is SGDLS and CDR2 YYNGEE. This CDR3 contains 17 residues.

The CDR3 DNA reads as TGTGCCAGCTCACCAACAGGGGAAGGGGATACGCAGTATTTT. Translating gives CASSPTGEGDTQYF. This chain joins TRBV18 and TRBJ2-3; 7 bases match TRBD1. The V gene end was trimmed by 2 bases and the J gene end by 6 bases; junction bases not matched to a gene: 5. CDR1 and CDR2 (germline): KGHSH, LQKENI. The CDR3 runs 14 residues.

This rearrangement joins TRBV9 to TRBJ1-4; no reliable D call. The length of the CDR3 is 16 residues. Trimming stripped 5 bases from V and 7 bases from J, with 21 bases between. Germline V gene sequence: CDR1 SGDLS, CDR2 YYNGEE. In DNA form, the CDR3 reads TGTGCCAGCAGTAAAGCTGACGGGATCCTAAGTGAAAAACTGTTTTTT. Protein product: CASSKADGILSEKLFF.

This clone occurred once. The chain carries TRBV6-1 and TRBJ1-2; D not resolved. Trimming removed 0 bases at V and 4 bases at J, with 9 bases between. The CDR3 totals 14 residues. CDR1 and CDR2 from the germline V gene are MNHNS and SASEGT. CDR3 nucleotides: TGTGCCAGCAGTGAAGCGGAGGGTGCCTATGGCTACACCTTC. Encoded protein: CASSEAEGAYGYTF.

The genes are TRBV10-3 and TRBJ2-2, with TRBD2 matching 7 bases. After removal of 9 bases from V and 6 bases from J, the junction contained 10 bases not matched to a gene. The CDR3 has 14 residues. CDR1 ENHRY and CDR2 SYGVKD come from the germline V gene. DNA for the CDR3: TGTGCCATTACGACTAGCTTAGGGCCCGGGGAGCTGTTTTTT. This encodes CAITTSLGPGELFF.

This clone appeared once. The chain joins TRBV7-9 to TRBJ2-7; 7 bases are a match to TRBD1. Germline assignment: CDR1 SEHNR and CDR2 FQNEAQ (reference sequence). The junction had 4 bases not matched to a gene; V was cut back by 5 bases and J by 3 bases. CDR3 length: 13 residues. The CDR3 nucleotides are TGTGCCAGCAGCCCAGACAGGGACTACGAGCAGTACTTC. Translation: CASSPDRDYEQYF.

The genes are TRBV5-1 and TRBJ2-4; weak D call: TRBD2 (5 bases). Germline CDR1 and CDR2: SGHRS and YFSETQ. Trimming stripped 2 bases from V and 2 bases from J, with 11 bases between. The CDR3 has 15 residues. CDR3: CASSLPGSSKNIQYF. The CDR3 DNA follows: TGCGCCAGCAGCTTACCGGGGTCTTCCAAAAACATTCAGTACTTC.